These 10 T cell receptor beta chains share one sample of origin, sequenced in a study of T cell repertoires in cytomegalovirus infection. MiXCR, run by TCRdb on the reads, gives a single entry per CDR3 protein. The sample consists of roughly 310,000 distinct CDR3 sequences, about a sixth of them appearing once. Sequenced input: PBMCs. These receptors were obtained from a human donor in good health (CMV status not recorded). Some clones in this sample may be carry-over from other donors' samples.

At least ten counts were recorded for this clonotype. The chain uses TRBV5-6 and TRBJ2-4; 11 bases fit TRBD2. The CDR3 runs 17 residues. Germline V gene sequence: CDR1 SGHDT, CDR2 YYEEEE. J gave up 0 bases and V 0 bases, and 2 bases lay outside the gene matches. The CDR3 protein is CASSLALAGGAKNIQYF. CDR3 coding DNA: TGTGCCAGCAGCTTGGCCCTAGCGGGGGGAGCCAAAAACATTCAGTACTTC.

This chain connects TRBV20-1 to TRBJ1-1; D is undetermined. The CDR3 extends over 12 amino acids. V lost 3 bases and J 3 bases, leaving 8 bases between the germline ends. Germline values: CDR1 DFQATT, CDR2 SNEGSKA (reference sequence). CDR3 region: CSASLRDTEAFF. The CDR3 region has the DNA TGCAGTGCTAGTCTGCGGGACACTGAAGCTTTCTTT.

This clonotype occurred many times. The chain employs TRBV7-2 and TRBJ2-1, with 12 nucleotides matching TRBD2. CDR1 is SGHTA, CDR2 FQGNSA, per germline. V lost 8 bases and J lost 7; bases outside the gene matches: 9. This CDR3 contains 15 residues. The CDR3 DNA is TGTGCCAGCGATCGGGCTAGCGGGGGGGGGAATGAGCAGTTCTTC. Translating it yields CASDRASGGGNEQFF.

This clonotype was detected only a few times. The V call is TRBV2, the J call TRBJ1-5, with D perhaps matching TRBD1 (5 bases). Germline V gene data show CDR1 as SNHLY and CDR2 as FYNNEI. This CDR3 has 16 amino acids. Trimming pared 5 bases from V and 7 bases from J, leaving 21 bases between. The CDR3 here is CASSSSGGGTRQPQHF. CDR3 DNA sequence: TGTGCCAGCAGTTCCTCTGGTGGGGGTACGAGGCAGCCCCAGCATTTT.

This clonotype was counted many times. The chain employs TRBV6-1 and TRBJ1-5; D is possibly TRBD1 (6 bases). CDR3 length: 15 residues. Trimming shortened V by 10 bases and J by 6 bases, and 22 bases separated the two germline ends. Germline CDR1 MNHNS, CDR2 SASEGT. CDR3 amino acids: CATKEGETWGQPQHF. Written as DNA, the CDR3 is TGTGCCACCAAGGAGGGGGAAACTTGGGGTCAGCCCCAGCATTTT.

This clonotype has a handful of counts. The CDR3 coding sequence is TGCAGTGCCCCTGACAGGGAAGGATATGGCTACACCTTC. Protein sequence: CSAPDREGYGYTF. The rearrangement links TRBV20-1 to TRBJ1-2; 7 bases fit TRBD1. Germline trimming cut 6 bases from V and 5 bases from J; bases unmatched to any gene: 9. The CDR3 loop spans 13 amino acids. Germline CDR1 and CDR2: DFQATT and SNEGSKA (reference sequence).

This clonotype was detected only a few times. The CDR3, as DNA: TGTGCCAGCAGCCAAGACCCGGCCAGACAGGGGAGCTCCTACAATGAGCAGTTCTTC. Encoded protein: CASSQDPARQGSSYNEQFF. The chain has TRBV3-1 and TRBJ2-1; 8 nucleotides line up with TRBD1. After removal of 0 bases from V and 0 bases from J, the junction contained 10 bases not matched to a gene. There are 19 residues in the CDR3. The V gene's germline CDR1 is LGHDT and CDR2 YNNKEL (reference sequence).

V and J are TRBV27 and TRBJ2-1, with 8 bases lining up with TRBD2. The CDR3 totals 15 residues. After removal of 2 bases from V and 5 bases from J, the junction contained 5 bases not matched to a gene. CDR1 MNHEY and CDR2 SMNVEV come from the germline V gene (reference sequence). Here the CDR3 reads CASSLAGGAHNEQFF. The CDR3 region has the DNA TGTGCCAGCAGTTTAGCCGGGGGGGCCCACAATGAGCAGTTCTTC.

This chain links TRBV29-1 with TRBJ1-1, with a weak D call TRBD1 (5 bases). This CDR3 is built from 16 residues. Trimming cost V 7 bases and J 1 base, with 22 bases left between them. From germline, CDR1 is SQVTM and CDR2 ANQGSEA. The DNA for the CDR3 is TGCAGCGCCCCAGGGAGGTCGGTGGACGGGAACACTGAAGCTTTCTTT. This codes for CSAPGRSVDGNTEAFF.

In its sample, this clonotype was seen many times. This chain links TRBV12-3 or TRBV12-4 with TRBJ2-7; 7 nucleotides line up with TRBD1. Trimming removed 6 bases from V and 4 bases from J; junction bases left unmatched: 15. CDR3 length: 16 residues. This chain's CDR3 is CASRYDRSTGTYEQYF. As DNA, the CDR3 is TGTGCCAGCAGATACGACCGCTCGACAGGGACATACGAGCAGTACTTC.